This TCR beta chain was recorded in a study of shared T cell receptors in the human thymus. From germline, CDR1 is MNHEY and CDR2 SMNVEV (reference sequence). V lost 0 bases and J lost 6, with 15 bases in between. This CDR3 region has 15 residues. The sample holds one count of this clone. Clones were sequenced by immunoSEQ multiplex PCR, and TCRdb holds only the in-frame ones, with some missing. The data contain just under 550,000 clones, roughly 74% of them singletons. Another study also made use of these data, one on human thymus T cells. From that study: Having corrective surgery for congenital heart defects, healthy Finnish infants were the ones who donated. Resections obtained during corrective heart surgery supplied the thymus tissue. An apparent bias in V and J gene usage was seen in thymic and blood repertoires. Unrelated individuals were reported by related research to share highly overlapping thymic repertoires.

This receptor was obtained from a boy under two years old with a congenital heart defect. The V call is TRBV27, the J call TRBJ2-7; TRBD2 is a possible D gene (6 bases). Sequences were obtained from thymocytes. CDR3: CASSLSRSSVIEQYF. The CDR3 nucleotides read TGTGCCAGCAGTTTATCGAGGTCTAGCGTAATCGAGCAGTACTTC.